The clone carrying this T cell receptor (beta chain) was picked up many times. Its antigen is as yet unknown. For TCR beta, libraries came from quantitative 5'-RACE with molecular barcodes. In TCRdb, the 5' RACE reads were re-called with MiXCR into one record per CDR3 protein. Of about 270,000 distinct CDR3 sequences in the sample, more than 25% were seen once. This entry belongs to a study of CD8 T cells in ankylosing spondylitis. Study conclusions and caveats: According to the report, clones linked to the disease were significantly enriched in matched synovial fluid samples taken from ankylosing spondylitis patients. Both synovial fluid and blood in reactive arthritis had previously been reported to carry some motif variants.

What was sequenced was blood, either unsorted or a sorted T cell fraction (not recorded which). This receptor was identified in a male donor with ankylosing spondylitis or in good health (not recorded which).

The CDR3 DNA follows: TGCAGTGCTAGAGTGGTTGAGCAGTACTTC. It is translated as CSARVVEQYF. The rearrangement links TRBV20-1 to TRBJ2-7; D gene ambiguous. This CDR3 comprises 10 residues. The V end lost 1 base, the J end lost 7 bases, and 5 bases lay between the germline ends. In germline, CDR1 is DFQATT, CDR2 SNEGSKA (reference sequence).